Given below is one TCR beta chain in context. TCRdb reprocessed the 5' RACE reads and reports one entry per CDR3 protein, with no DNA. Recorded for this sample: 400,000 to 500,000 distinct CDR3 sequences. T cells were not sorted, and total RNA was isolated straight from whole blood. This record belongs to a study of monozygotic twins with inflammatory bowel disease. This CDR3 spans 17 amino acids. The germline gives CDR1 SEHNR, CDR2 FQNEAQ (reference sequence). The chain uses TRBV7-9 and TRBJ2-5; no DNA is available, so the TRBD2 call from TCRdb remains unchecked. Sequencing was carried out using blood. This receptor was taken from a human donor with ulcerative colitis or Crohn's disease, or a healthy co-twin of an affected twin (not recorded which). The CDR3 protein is CASSPWGAASGPETQYF.